The following is a T cell receptor (beta chain) sequence with its context. The CDR3 runs 15 residues. With 4 bases clipped from V and 2 bases from J, the junction kept 9 bases outside the gene matches. Germline V gene lookup returns CDR1 SGDLS and CDR2 YYNGEE. The protocol was immunoSEQ multiplex PCR, while the TCRdb copy is restricted to in-frame clones and leaves out a portion. The table lists some 130,000 clones, just under 90% of them singletons. The sample originates from a study of control samples from healthy donors and cancer patients. The chain has TRBV9 and TRBJ2-7; 7 bases fit TRBD1. The source of this sequence is a man aged 45-65 years with head and neck cancer. The material sequenced was PBMCs. CDR3 amino acids: CASSLRDSSTYEQYF. The CDR3 DNA follows: TGTGCCAGCAGCTTACGGGACAGCTCCACCTACGAGCAGTACTTC.